This note documents a single T cell receptor beta chain sequence. Its antigen is as yet unknown. V was clipped by 1 base and J by 8 bases, with 12 bases between them. This CDR3 region has 14 residues. CDR1 SGHDT and CDR2 YYEEEE come from the germline V gene. The sample originates from a study of cytomegalovirus exposure and HLA in healthy donors. Study results and limitations: Researchers reported from a later analysis that most CMV-associated TCR beta chains appeared HLA-restricted.

Primers: 60 Vbeta forward and 13 Jbeta reverse. Clones were sequenced by immunoSEQ multiplex PCR, and TCRdb holds only the in-frame ones, with some missing. Recorded for this sample: some 39,000 clones. Source material: PBMCs. The receptor was derived from a woman aged 30 to 39 in good health and CMV-seropositive. The V gene is TRBV5-6, the J gene TRBJ1-4; D is unresolved. For the CDR3, the DNA is TGTGCCAGCAGCTTGCAAACAGCTTGGGAAAAACTGTTTTTT. It encodes CASSLQTAWEKLFF.